A selection of T cell receptor beta chains follows, all from one sample in a study of T cell repertoires in cytomegalovirus infection. TCRdb analysed the reads with MiXCR anew, one entry per CDR3 protein. The data hold hundreds of thousands of distinct CDR3 sequences, with more than 20% observed a single time. Sequences were obtained from CD8+ T cells from PBMCs. The source of these receptors is a human donor in good health (CMV status not recorded). Some clones in this sample may be carry-over from other donors' samples. CDR3s include the opening cysteine and the closing phenylalanine or tryptophan. Fields, in order: clone size, D gene, V gene, J gene, CDR3 DNA, CDR3 protein. The D gene is left open where the match is weak. Clone size, where shown, is once, few, many, or a class for clones that have expanded.

clone size: -; D gene: -; V gene: TRBV10-3; J gene: TRBJ2-1; CDR3 DNA: TGTGCCATCAGTGAAGGAAGGTCGGGAGCTGGGATCTCCTACAATGAGCAGTTCTTC; CDR3 protein: CAISEGRSGAGISYNEQFF
clone size: many; D gene: -; V gene: TRBV7-3; J gene: TRBJ2-3; CDR3 DNA: TGTGCCAGCAGCTCCCTGGCGGGGCCTCTTGCTGGGCAGTATTTT; CDR3 protein: CASSSLAGPLAGQYF
clone size: -; D gene: TRBD1; V gene: TRBV5-6; J gene: TRBJ2-3; CDR3 DNA: TGTGCCAGCAGCATGGAAGGGGGCATCACAGATACGCAGTATTTT; CDR3 protein: CASSMEGGITDTQYF
clone size: -; D gene: TRBD1; V gene: TRBV28; J gene: TRBJ2-6; CDR3 DNA: TGTGCCAGCAGTCCTAACAGGGGGCCTGGGGCCAACGTCCTGACTTTC; CDR3 protein: CASSPNRGPGANVLTF
clone size: many; D gene: -; V gene: TRBV6-2/TRBV6-3; J gene: TRBJ2-5; CDR3 DNA: TGTGCCAGCAGTCGCATCGAGACCCAGTACTTC; CDR3 protein: CASSRIETQYF
clone size: -; D gene: TRBD2; V gene: TRBV2; J gene: TRBJ2-3; CDR3 DNA: TGTGCCAGCAGGCTACCCCCGGGACTAGAACACACAGATACGCAGTATTTT; CDR3 protein: CASRLPPGLEHTDTQYF
clone size: many; D gene: -; V gene: TRBV6-5; J gene: TRBJ1-2; CDR3 DNA: TGTGCCAGCAGTTACTCGGCGGGATTGGATGGCTACACCTTC; CDR3 protein: CASSYSAGLDGYTF
clone size: -; D gene: -; V gene: TRBV4-3; J gene: TRBJ1-4; CDR3 DNA: TGCGCCAGCAGCCAAGGCGGCGGGTATGAAAAACTGTTTTTT; CDR3 protein: CASSQGGGYEKLFF
clone size: few; D gene: -; V gene: TRBV4-1; J gene: TRBJ2-2; CDR3 DNA: TGCGCCAGCAGCCAAGAAGACACCGCGGGCACCGGGGAGCTGTTTTTT; CDR3 protein: CASSQEDTAGTGELFF
clone size: -; D gene: -; V gene: TRBV20-1; J gene: TRBJ1-2; CDR3 DNA: TGCAGTGCTAGCCGCCCAGGGAAGCTTCGTTATGGCTACACCTTC; CDR3 protein: CSASRPGKLRYGYTF
clone size: many; D gene: -; V gene: TRBV5-1; J gene: TRBJ2-1; CDR3 DNA: TGTGCCAGCAGCTTAGTGGGCCATGAGCAGTTCTTC; CDR3 protein: CASSLVGHEQFF
clone size: few; D gene: TRBD1; V gene: TRBV28; J gene: TRBJ1-4; CDR3 DNA: TGTGCCAGCAGTCCCGATGGGGACAGGGTGTTTTTT; CDR3 protein: CASSPDGDRVFF
clone size: -; D gene: -; V gene: TRBV6-2/TRBV6-3; J gene: TRBJ2-2; CDR3 DNA: TGTGCCAGCAGTTACTCCTGGTCCGGGGAGCTGTTTTTT; CDR3 protein: CASSYSWSGELFF
clone size: few; D gene: -; V gene: TRBV28; J gene: TRBJ2-4; CDR3 DNA: TGTGCCAGCAGTCGGCAGGGCCTAAGGAACATTCAGTACTTC; CDR3 protein: CASSRQGLRNIQYF
clone size: -; D gene: -; V gene: TRBV15; J gene: TRBJ1-4; CDR3 DNA: TGTGCCACCAGCAGAGTCGTCGAGGGGAGGGACGGAAAACTGTTTTTT; CDR3 protein: CATSRVVEGRDGKLFF
clone size: -; D gene: -; V gene: TRBV7-9; J gene: TRBJ2-2; CDR3 DNA: TGTGCCAGCGTAGGACAGCAGAACACCGGGGAGCTGTTTTTT; CDR3 protein: CASVGQQNTGELFF
clone size: many; D gene: -; V gene: TRBV7-6; J gene: TRBJ1-3; CDR3 DNA: TGTGCCAGCAGCTTAGGGACAGTCCTCTCTGGAAACACCATATATTTT; CDR3 protein: CASSLGTVLSGNTIYF
clone size: many; D gene: TRBD1; V gene: TRBV6-6; J gene: TRBJ2-3; CDR3 DNA: TGTGCCAGCAGTTACTCTCGGACAGGGGGCACAGATACGCAGTATTTT; CDR3 protein: CASSYSRTGGTDTQYF
clone size: many; D gene: -; V gene: TRBV11-2; J gene: TRBJ2-7; CDR3 DNA: TGTGCCAGCAGCCTCCGGCCCTACGAGCAGTACTTC; CDR3 protein: CASSLRPYEQYF
clone size: -; D gene: -; V gene: TRBV6-1; J gene: TRBJ1-5; CDR3 DNA: TGTGCCAGCAGTGAATTGCCGATACAACCCCAGCATTTT; CDR3 protein: CASSELPIQPQHF
clone size: -; D gene: -; V gene: TRBV12-3/TRBV12-4; J gene: TRBJ1-5; CDR3 DNA: TGTGCCAGCAGTTTAGGGCCCCCGGGACAGCCCCAGCATTTT; CDR3 protein: CASSLGPPGQPQHF
clone size: -; D gene: TRBD2; V gene: TRBV5-6; J gene: TRBJ2-1; CDR3 DNA: TGTGCCACCAGCTGGGGGCCCTTACTAGCGGGGGGTCCACCGAGCTCCTACAATGAGCAGTTCTTC; CDR3 protein: CATSWGPLLAGGPPSSYNEQFF
clone size: many; D gene: -; V gene: TRBV7-9; J gene: TRBJ2-5; CDR3 DNA: TGTGCCAGCAGCTTCTACGACCCGCGGGAGACCCAGTACTTC; CDR3 protein: CASSFYDPRETQYF
clone size: few; D gene: -; V gene: TRBV19; J gene: TRBJ1-5; CDR3 DNA: TGTGCCAGTAGGATCAGCAATCAGCCCCAGCATTTT; CDR3 protein: CASRISNQPQHF
clone size: -; D gene: -; V gene: TRBV29-1; J gene: TRBJ2-2; CDR3 DNA: TGCAGCGTTCGGAAAGGGGAGACCGGGGAGCTGTTTTTT; CDR3 protein: CSVRKGETGELFF
clone size: few; D gene: -; V gene: TRBV6-5; J gene: TRBJ2-3; CDR3 DNA: TGTGCCAGCAGTTACTCAGGGGACACGAGTCCAGATACGCAGTATTTT; CDR3 protein: CASSYSGDTSPDTQYF
clone size: -; D gene: -; V gene: TRBV29-1; J gene: TRBJ2-2; CDR3 DNA: TGCAGCGTCGAGGTCTCGGATCACACCGGGGAGCTGTTTTTT; CDR3 protein: CSVEVSDHTGELFF
clone size: -; D gene: -; V gene: TRBV6-5; J gene: TRBJ2-2; CDR3 DNA: TGTGCCAGCAGACTAATTGGGAGGAACACCGGGGAGCTGTTTTTT; CDR3 protein: CASRLIGRNTGELFF
clone size: few; D gene: -; V gene: TRBV12-5; J gene: TRBJ2-7; CDR3 DNA: TGTGCTAGTGGTTTGGCACGGACTGTGTTCGGGGTCTCGAACGAGCAGTACTTC; CDR3 protein: CASGLARTVFGVSNEQYF
clone size: many; D gene: -; V gene: TRBV7-8; J gene: TRBJ1-5; CDR3 DNA: TGTGCCAGCAGCTCAAAGGGTTCGGGGGGTCCCCAGCATTTT; CDR3 protein: CASSSKGSGGPQHF
clone size: -; D gene: TRBD1; V gene: TRBV29-1; J gene: TRBJ2-7; CDR3 DNA: TGCAGCGTTGAAGATGGGGCGCAGGGGGCCTACGAGCAGTACTTC; CDR3 protein: CSVEDGAQGAYEQYF
clone size: -; D gene: -; V gene: TRBV28; J gene: TRBJ2-3; CDR3 DNA: TGTGCCAGCAATTCCCGCAGGGTCACAGATACGCAGTATTTT; CDR3 protein: CASNSRRVTDTQYF
clone size: many; D gene: TRBD1; V gene: TRBV7-2; J gene: TRBJ2-5; CDR3 DNA: TGTGCCAGCAGCTCGCCACCTGACAGGGGGATAAAAGAGACCCAGTACTTC; CDR3 protein: CASSSPPDRGIKETQYF
clone size: -; D gene: TRBD1; V gene: TRBV20-1; J gene: TRBJ1-1; CDR3 DNA: TGCAGTGCTAGTGGCAGGACAGGGTTCCACAAGACCGGGAACACTGAAGCTTTCTTT; CDR3 protein: CSASGRTGFHKTGNTEAFF
clone size: -; D gene: TRBD2; V gene: TRBV10-3; J gene: TRBJ2-7; CDR3 DNA: TGTGCCATCGCGGGAGCGGGGGGCTCCTACGAGCAGTACTTC; CDR3 protein: CAIAGAGGSYEQYF
clone size: many; D gene: -; V gene: TRBV7-2; J gene: TRBJ2-1; CDR3 DNA: TGTGCCAGCAGCTCTGTAGGTGGGCGAGGGCGCTCCTACAATGAGCAGTTCTTC; CDR3 protein: CASSSVGGRGRSYNEQFF
clone size: many; D gene: -; V gene: TRBV7-9; J gene: TRBJ1-1; CDR3 DNA: TGTGCCAGCTCATTTACACCGAACACTGAAGCTTTCTTT; CDR3 protein: CASSFTPNTEAFF
clone size: many; D gene: TRBD2; V gene: TRBV12-3/TRBV12-4; J gene: TRBJ2-7; CDR3 DNA: TGTGCCAGCAGTTCGTCCGGGACTAGGGTGTACGAGCAGTACTTC; CDR3 protein: CASSSSGTRVYEQYF
clone size: many; D gene: -; V gene: TRBV28; J gene: TRBJ1-1; CDR3 DNA: TGTGCCAGCAGCCTAAGGGGGGCTGAAGCTTTCTTT; CDR3 protein: CASSLRGAEAFF
clone size: -; D gene: TRBD1; V gene: TRBV6-6; J gene: TRBJ1-2; CDR3 DNA: TGTGCCAGCAGTTACGGGACAGGGGGTCCCCTCTACACCTTC; CDR3 protein: CASSYGTGGPLYTF
clone size: -; D gene: TRBD1; V gene: TRBV20-1; J gene: TRBJ2-7; CDR3 DNA: TGTAGTGCTAGAGGACAGGGGTCTGGAGAGCAGTACTTC; CDR3 protein: CSARGQGSGEQYF
clone size: -; D gene: TRBD1; V gene: TRBV24-1; J gene: TRBJ2-1; CDR3 DNA: TGTGCCACCAGTGATCCGCCCCAGGGGGACAATGAGCAGTTCTTC; CDR3 protein: CATSDPPQGDNEQFF
clone size: many; D gene: TRBD1; V gene: TRBV7-9; J gene: TRBJ1-4; CDR3 DNA: TGTGCCAGCAGCGACAGGGCAACTAATGAAAAACTGTTTTTT; CDR3 protein: CASSDRATNEKLFF
clone size: few; D gene: -; V gene: TRBV14; J gene: TRBJ2-1; CDR3 DNA: TGTGCCAGCAGCCAAGGAATCAATGAGCAGTTCTTC; CDR3 protein: CASSQGINEQFF
clone size: -; D gene: -; V gene: TRBV7-2; J gene: TRBJ2-2; CDR3 DNA: TGTGCCAGCAGCGCTCGCTGGACATCGGGCACCGGGGAGCTGTTTTTT; CDR3 protein: CASSARWTSGTGELFF
clone size: few; D gene: -; V gene: TRBV6-6; J gene: TRBJ1-1; CDR3 DNA: TGTGCCAGCAGTTACACCCGGACACCAAACACTGAAGCTTTCTTT; CDR3 protein: CASSYTRTPNTEAFF
clone size: many; D gene: -; V gene: TRBV27; J gene: TRBJ2-3; CDR3 DNA: TGTGCCAGCAGCTTAACGCTGACTAGCACAGATACGCAGTATTTT; CDR3 protein: CASSLTLTSTDTQYF